The 24 T cell receptor beta chains listed next were all sequenced from one sample in a study of T cell changes during pregnancy in multiple sclerosis. Only in-frame clones appear in the TCRdb table, and some are missing; sequencing was by immunoSEQ multiplex PCR. The table includes about 120,000 clones, around 93% detected once. The starting material was peripheral blood, obtained before pregnancy. Receptors were obtained from a female donor with multiple sclerosis, enrolled in a pregnancy study.

The V call is TRBV5-1, the J call TRBJ1-1, with unresolved D. Germline CDR1 is SGHRS and CDR2 is YFSETQ. Trimming removed 0 bases at V and 1 base at J, with 10 bases between. The CDR3 length is 15 residues. The CDR3: CASSLVGGGNTEAFF. CDR3 in DNA: TGCGCCAGCAGCTTGGTCGGAGGCGGGAACACTGAAGCTTTCTTT.

This clone is a singleton in its sample. This chain joins TRBV6-1 and TRBJ2-7; maybe TRBD2 (6 bases). Germline loops: CDR1 MNHNS, CDR2 SASEGT. The V end was cut by 4 bases, the J end by 0 bases, with 13 bases between. The CDR3 totals 15 residues. CDR3 sequence: CASSGQGTSSYEQYF. CDR3 DNA: TGTGCCAGCAGTGGCCAAGGGACTTCCTCCTACGAGCAGTACTTC.

The genes are TRBV7-3 and TRBJ2-5, with 11 bases identical to TRBD2. The germline V gene has CDR1 SGHTA and CDR2 FQGTGA. The CDR3 is made up of 20 amino acids. V shed 2 bases, J shed 1 base, and the junction held 15 bases outside the gene matches. The CDR3 here is CASSLVGPGASGGLQETQYF. The CDR3 region has the DNA TGTGCCAGCAGCTTAGTTGGGCCTGGGGCTAGCGGGGGGCTCCAAGAGACCCAGTACTTC.

The genes are TRBV6-6 and TRBJ2-1; D perhaps matches TRBD1 (5 bases). The CDR3 sequence is 14 residues long. V was trimmed by 0 bases and J by 6 bases, leaving 9 bases between them. Germline V gene lookup returns CDR1 MNHNY and CDR2 SVGAGI (reference sequence). The CDR3 coding sequence is TGTGCCAGCAGTTACTCAGGGGCAGCCAATGAGCAGTTCTTC. This gives the protein CASSYSGAANEQFF.

J is TRBJ2-2 and V is TRBV28, with D maybe TRBD2 (5 bases). V was clipped by 3 bases and J by 2 bases, with 10 bases between them. The germline V gene has CDR1 MDHEN and CDR2 SYDVKM. The CDR3 runs to 15 residues. The CDR3 bases are TGTGCCAGCAGTTTTACTAGGGATAACACCGGGGAGCTGTTTTTT. Translating it yields CASSFTRDNTGELFF.

V usage is TRBV5-1 and J usage is TRBJ1-3, with a possible D match to TRBD1 (6 bases). Germline V gene sequence: CDR1 SGHRS, CDR2 YFSETQ. V lost 0 bases to trimming and J lost 2 bases, with 15 bases between them. This CDR3 has 17 residues. The DNA of the CDR3 is TGCGCCAGCAGCTTGGCCGGTGGGGGCATGACTGGAAACACCATATATTTT. Protein sequence: CASSLAGGGMTGNTIYF.

The chain employs TRBV5-6 and TRBJ2-7; no firm D call. CDR3 length: 12 residues. Germline-derived CDR1 and CDR2 are SGHDT and YYEEEE. Trimming shortened V by 3 bases and J by 3 bases, and 7 bases separated the two germline ends. CDR3 bases: TGTGCCAGCAGCTCCCCCTACTACGAGCAGTACTTC. Translation gives CASSSPYYEQYF.

This chain connects TRBV27 to TRBJ2-1; TRBD1 agrees at 7 bases. The CDR3 runs to 13 residues. Germline CDR1 is MNHEY and CDR2 is SMNVEV (reference sequence). The V segment lost 3 bases and the J segment 6 bases; nucleotides outside the gene matches: 2. The CDR3 region is CASSFSGGNEQFF. The CDR3 DNA reads TGTGCCAGCAGTTTCTCAGGGGGCAATGAGCAGTTCTTC.

This clone was seen once. The chain employs TRBV9 and TRBJ2-2; the D gene is possibly TRBD2 (7 bases). Germline CDR1 and CDR2: SGDLS and YYNGEE. The CDR3 has 14 amino acids. V gave up 2 bases and J gave up 9 bases, with 14 bases separating them. This CDR3 is CASSVNGGGWELFF. For the CDR3, the DNA is TGTGCCAGCAGCGTCAATGGGGGGGGCTGGGAGCTGTTTTTT. The whole variable domain, remainder taken from reference TRBV9 and TRBJ2-2, is DSGVTQTPKHLITATGQRVTLRCSPRSGDLSVYWYQQSLDQGLQFLIQYYNGEERAKGNILERFSAQQFPDLHSELNLSSLELGDSALYFCASSVNGGGWELFFGEGSRLTVL.

The V gene is TRBV19, the J gene TRBJ1-4; maybe TRBD1 (6 bases). CDR1 LNHDA and CDR2 SQIVND come from the germline V gene (reference sequence). With 3 bases removed from V and 6 bases from J, the gap between germline ends came to 8 bases. This CDR3 comprises 13 residues. The CDR3 DNA reads as TGTGCCAGTAGTATGGCAGGGGATGAAAAACTGTTTTTT. As protein: CASSMAGDEKLFF.

V gene TRBV4-1 combines with J gene TRBJ2-2; TRBD1 is a possible D gene (5 bases). CDR1 is MGHRA, CDR2 YSYEKL, per germline. The CDR3 runs to 14 residues. The V end lost 1 base, the J end lost 3 bases, and 6 bases lay between the germline ends. DNA of the CDR3: TGCGCCAGCAGCCAAGCAGGGTACACCGGGGAGCTGTTTTTT. Translating it yields CASSQAGYTGELFF.

This clone was counted a single time. The rearrangement links TRBV9 to TRBJ2-2; D not certain. V was clipped by 0 bases and J by 6 bases, with 9 bases between them. Germline values: CDR1 SGDLS, CDR2 YYNGEE. The CDR3 is made up of 14 amino acids. The DNA of the CDR3 is TGTGCCAGCAGCGTAGGTCTCGGAGCCGGGGAGCTGTTTTTT. Its translation is CASSVGLGAGELFF.

The CDR3 loop reads CASSSPPYTEAFF. The CDR3 nucleotides read TGTGCCAGCAGCTCTCCCCCCTACACTGAAGCTTTCTTT. The chain carries TRBV28 and TRBJ1-1; D is undetermined. CDR1 and CDR2 (germline): MDHEN, SYDVKM. V was trimmed by 6 bases and J by 3 bases, leaving 11 bases between them. The CDR3 is made up of 13 amino acids.

In its sample, this clone was seen once. Written as DNA, the CDR3 is TGTGCCAGCAGTTACTCCGGGACAGGAGGCGAAAAACTGTTTTTT. Translated, it gives CASSYSGTGGEKLFF. This chain uses TRBV6-5 with TRBJ1-4; 8 bases map to TRBD1. Per the germline V gene, CDR1 is MNHEY and CDR2 is SVGAGI. J lost 8 bases, V lost 0 bases, and 5 bases had no gene match. This CDR3 comprises 15 residues.

The J gene is TRBJ2-3, the V gene TRBV30, with TRBD1 matching over 7 bases. The CDR3 extends over 13 amino acids. Unmatched junction bases numbered 12, after V lost 2 bases and J lost 13 bases. Germline V gene sequence: CDR1 GTSNPN, CDR2 SVGIG (reference sequence). CDR3 in DNA: TGTGCCTGGAGTACCGGTCGGGACAGAGGCGAGTATTTT. As protein: CAWSTGRDRGEYF.

This sequence joins TRBV5-1 and TRBJ1-3, with a weak D call TRBD1 (5 bases). With 3 bases removed from V and 2 bases from J, the gap between germline ends came to 12 bases. Germline V lookup: CDR1 SGHRS, CDR2 YFSETQ. This CDR3 region has 15 residues. As DNA, the CDR3 is TGCGCCAGCAGCTATCTGGGACTCCCTGGAAACACCATATATTTT. Its protein is CASSYLGLPGNTIYF.

The chain combines TRBV18 with TRBJ2-1; D is perhaps TRBD1 (5 bases). Germline CDR1 reads KGHSH; CDR2 reads LQKENI. The CDR3 length is 15 residues. Trimming removed 2 bases from V and 0 bases from J, with 8 bases in between. The CDR3 here is CASSPGALSYNEQFF. CDR3 in DNA: TGTGCCAGCTCACCAGGGGCCCTCTCCTACAATGAGCAGTTCTTC.

V is TRBV30 and J is TRBJ2-7, with a tentative D call TRBD1 (5 bases). This CDR3 is built from 11 residues. Trimming removed 2 bases at V and 9 bases at J, with 11 bases between. Germline V gene data show CDR1 as GTSNPN and CDR2 as SVGIG (reference sequence). DNA of the CDR3: TGTGCCTGGAGTTCAGGGTTCGGGCAGTACTTC. It codes for CAWSSGFGQYF.

The chain has TRBV19 and TRBJ2-1; unclear D gene. Germline V CDR1 and CDR2: LNHDA, SQIVND (reference sequence). V was shortened by 1 base and J by 10 bases, with 8 bases between the two germline ends. This CDR3 region has 12 residues. CDR3 coding DNA: TGTGCCAGTAGTATAGCCGACTTAGAGCAGTTCTTC. Protein product: CASSIADLEQFF. The full variable domain, with the rest looked up from reference TRBV19 and TRBJ2-1, is DGGITQSPKYLFRKEGQNVTLSCEQNLNHDAMYWYRQDPGQGLRLIYYSQIVNDFQKGDIAEGYSVSREKKESFPLTVTSAQKNPTAFYLCASSIADLEQFFGPGTRLTVL.

There are a few counts of this clone. This chain uses TRBV10-3 with TRBJ2-7, with D possibly matching TRBD1 (5 bases). V was pared by 11 bases and J by 6 bases, with 11 bases between. Germline values: CDR1 ENHRY, CDR2 SYGVKD. CDR3 length equals 10 residues. CDR3 amino acids: CAPTGGEQYF. The CDR3 coding sequence is TGTGCCCCTACAGGCGGCGAGCAGTACTTC.

This chain links TRBV13 with TRBJ2-1, with 7 bases identical to TRBD1. Germline loops: CDR1 PRHDT, CDR2 FYEKMQ (reference sequence). J gave up 0 bases and V 5 bases, and 10 bases lay outside the gene matches. The CDR3 is made up of 17 amino acids. CDR3 protein: CASSANLGQSSYNEQFF. The CDR3 bases are TGTGCCAGCAGCGCAAACCTGGGACAGAGCTCCTACAATGAGCAGTTCTTC.

The chain links TRBV19 to TRBJ1-4; D unclear. This CDR3 spans 14 amino acids. Germline assignment: CDR1 LNHDA and CDR2 SQIVND (reference sequence). Trimming took off 1 base at V and 12 bases at J, with 15 bases between the two ends. This CDR3 is CASSIGGKARELFF. The CDR3 bases are TGTGCCAGTAGTATAGGAGGGAAGGCCCGGGAACTGTTTTTT. Filled out from reference TRBV19 and TRBJ1-4, the complete variable domain reads DGGITQSPKYLFRKEGQNVTLSCEQNLNHDAMYWYRQDPGQGLRLIYYSQIVNDFQKGDIAEGYSVSREKKESFPLTVTSAQKNPTAFYLCASSIGGKARELFFGSGTQLSVL.

A single count supports this clone. This rearrangement joins TRBV29-1 to TRBJ1-5; 8 bases line up with TRBD1. The CDR3 loop spans 14 amino acids. The junction had 8 bases not matched to a gene; V was cut back by 4 bases and J by 6 bases. Germline assignment: CDR1 SQVTM and CDR2 ANQGSEA. The CDR3 coding sequence is TGCAGCGTTGCGGGGACAGGTGAAGGTCAGCCCCAGCATTTT. This translates into CSVAGTGEGQPQHF.

Concerning this clone: Mismatch with germline at one junction end may stem from a read error. This rearrangement joins TRBV10-3 to TRBJ2-1; D is possibly TRBD2 (6 bases). The CDR3 totals 14 residues. CDR1 and CDR2 from the germline V gene are ENHRY and SYGVKD. The CDR3 bases are TGTGCCATCAGTCCCCGGGACTCCGACAATGAGCAGTTCTTC. Residues: CAISPRDSDNEQFF.